This TCR beta chain is from a study of cytomegalovirus exposure and HLA in healthy donors. Study-wide context: Early on, a data release was issued that held some 85 million unique TCRs from HLA-typed donors.

In the PCR, 60 Vbeta and 13 Jbeta primers were used. Assay: immunoSEQ multiplex PCR; the TCRdb copy retains only in-frame clones and omits some. The table lists 100,000 or so clones, around 84% of them singletons. Study-level points and caveats: Later analysis suggested links between common viral pathogens and several top significant clusters. Researchers catalogued 160 or so TCR beta chains as cytomegalovirus-associated.

After removal of 4 bases from V and 4 bases from J, the junction contained 9 bases not matched to a gene. CDR1 and CDR2 (germline): SGHNT, YYREEE (reference sequence). The CDR3 consists of 15 residues. This clone was seen more than once but under ten times. Its antigen remains unknown. Sequencing was done on a sample of PBMCs. J is TRBJ2-7 and V is TRBV5-4; 9 bases match TRBD1. The sequence derives from a woman aged 40 to 55 in good health and CMV-seropositive. CDR3 nucleotides: TGTGCCAGCAGCCCAAGACAGGGGGGGGCGTACGAGCAGTACTTC. Translation: CASSPRQGGAYEQYF.